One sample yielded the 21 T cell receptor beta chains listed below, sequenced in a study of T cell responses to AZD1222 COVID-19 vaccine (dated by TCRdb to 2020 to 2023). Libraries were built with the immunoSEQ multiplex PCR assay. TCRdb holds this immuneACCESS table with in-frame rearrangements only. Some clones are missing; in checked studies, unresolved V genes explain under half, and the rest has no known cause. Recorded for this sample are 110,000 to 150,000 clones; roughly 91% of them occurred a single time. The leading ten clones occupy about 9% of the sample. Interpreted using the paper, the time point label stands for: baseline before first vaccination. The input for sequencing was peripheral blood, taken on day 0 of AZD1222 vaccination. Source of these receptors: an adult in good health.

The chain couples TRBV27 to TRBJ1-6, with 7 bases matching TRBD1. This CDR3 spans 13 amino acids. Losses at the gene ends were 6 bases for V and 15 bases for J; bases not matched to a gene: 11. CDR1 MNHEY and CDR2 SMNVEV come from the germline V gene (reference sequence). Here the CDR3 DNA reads TGTGCCAGCAGACCTACAGGGGACCGACACCTCCACTTT. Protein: CASRPTGDRHLHF.

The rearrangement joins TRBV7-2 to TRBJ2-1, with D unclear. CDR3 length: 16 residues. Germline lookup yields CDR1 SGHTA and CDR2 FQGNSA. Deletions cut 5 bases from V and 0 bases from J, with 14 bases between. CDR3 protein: CASSIWLVRSYNEQFF. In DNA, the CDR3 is TGTGCCAGCAGCATCTGGCTAGTCCGCTCCTACAATGAGCAGTTCTTC.

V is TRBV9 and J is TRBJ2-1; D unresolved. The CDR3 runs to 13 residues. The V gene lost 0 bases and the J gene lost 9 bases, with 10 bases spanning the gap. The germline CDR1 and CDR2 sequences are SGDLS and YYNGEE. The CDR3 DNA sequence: TGTGCCAGCAGCGTAGGTGGGTTGGGTGAGCAGTTCTTC. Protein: CASSVGGLGEQFF.

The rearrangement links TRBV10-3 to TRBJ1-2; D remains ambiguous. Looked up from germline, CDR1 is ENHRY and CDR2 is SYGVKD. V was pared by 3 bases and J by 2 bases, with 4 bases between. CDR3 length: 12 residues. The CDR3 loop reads CAISDGNYGYTF. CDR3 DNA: TGTGCCATCAGTGACGGGAACTATGGCTACACCTTC.

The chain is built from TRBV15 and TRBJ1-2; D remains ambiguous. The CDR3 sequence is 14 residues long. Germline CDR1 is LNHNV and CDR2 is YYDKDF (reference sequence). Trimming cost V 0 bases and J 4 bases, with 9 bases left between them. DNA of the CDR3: TGTGCCACCAGCAGAGATAAGGCCTCCTATGGCTACACCTTC. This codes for CATSRDKASYGYTF.

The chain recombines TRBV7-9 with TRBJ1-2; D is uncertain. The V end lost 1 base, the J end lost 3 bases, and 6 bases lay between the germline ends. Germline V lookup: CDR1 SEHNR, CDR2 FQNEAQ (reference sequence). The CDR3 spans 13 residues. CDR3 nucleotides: TGTGCCAGCAGCTTAGAAACAGACTATGGCTACACCTTC. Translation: CASSLETDYGYTF.

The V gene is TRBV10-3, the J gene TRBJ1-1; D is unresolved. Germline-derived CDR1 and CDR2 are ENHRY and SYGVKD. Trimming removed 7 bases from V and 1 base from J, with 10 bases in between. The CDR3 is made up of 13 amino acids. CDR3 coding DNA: TGTGCCATCACCCCCCGGCAGAACACTGAAGCTTTCTTT. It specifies CAITPRQNTEAFF.

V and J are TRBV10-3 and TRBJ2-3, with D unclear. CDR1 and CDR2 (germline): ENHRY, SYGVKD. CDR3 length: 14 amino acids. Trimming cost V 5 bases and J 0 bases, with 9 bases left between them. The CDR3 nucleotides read TGTGCCATCAGTTTGAACCCTAGCACAGATACGCAGTATTTT. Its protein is CAISLNPSTDTQYF.

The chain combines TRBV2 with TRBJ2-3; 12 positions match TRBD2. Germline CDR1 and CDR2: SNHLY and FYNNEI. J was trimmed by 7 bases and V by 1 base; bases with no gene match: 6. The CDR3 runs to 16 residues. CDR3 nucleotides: TGTGCCAGCAGTGAAGGTGGGACTAGCGGGCATCATACGCAGTATTTT. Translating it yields CASSEGGTSGHHTQYF.

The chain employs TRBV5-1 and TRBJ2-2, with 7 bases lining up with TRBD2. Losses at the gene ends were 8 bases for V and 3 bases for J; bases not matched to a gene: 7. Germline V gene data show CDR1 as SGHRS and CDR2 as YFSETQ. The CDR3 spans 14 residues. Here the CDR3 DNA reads TGCGCCAGGTCTTGGGGGAGGGACACCGGGGAGCTGTTTTTT. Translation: CARSWGRDTGELFF.

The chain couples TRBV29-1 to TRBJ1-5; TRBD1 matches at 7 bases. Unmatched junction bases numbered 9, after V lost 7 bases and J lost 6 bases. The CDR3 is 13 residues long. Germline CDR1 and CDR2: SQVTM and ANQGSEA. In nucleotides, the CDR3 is TGCAGCGGGCAACAGGGGAATGGTCAGCCCCAGCATTTT. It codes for CSGQQGNGQPQHF.

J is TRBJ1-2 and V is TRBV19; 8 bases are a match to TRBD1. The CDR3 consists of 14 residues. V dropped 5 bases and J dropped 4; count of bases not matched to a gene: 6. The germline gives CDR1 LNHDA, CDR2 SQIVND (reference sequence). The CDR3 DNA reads TGTGCCAGTAGTCCGACAGGGGACCTCTATGGCTACACCTTC. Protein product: CASSPTGDLYGYTF.

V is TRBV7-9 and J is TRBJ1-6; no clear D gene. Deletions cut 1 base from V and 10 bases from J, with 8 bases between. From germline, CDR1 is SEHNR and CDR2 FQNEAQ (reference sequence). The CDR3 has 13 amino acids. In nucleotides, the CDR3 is TGTGCCAGCAGCTTAGAATCGGAATCACCCCTCCACTTT. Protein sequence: CASSLESESPLHF.

Written as DNA, the CDR3 is TGTGCCAGAAGAACGCGGAGACATTCACCCCTCCACTTT. This codes for CARRTRRHSPLHF. The chain has TRBV5-3 and TRBJ1-6; D not resolved. TRBV5-3 is an ORF, with its function uncertain. Trimming cost V 5 bases and J 8 bases, with 11 bases left between them. The CDR3 extends over 13 amino acids.

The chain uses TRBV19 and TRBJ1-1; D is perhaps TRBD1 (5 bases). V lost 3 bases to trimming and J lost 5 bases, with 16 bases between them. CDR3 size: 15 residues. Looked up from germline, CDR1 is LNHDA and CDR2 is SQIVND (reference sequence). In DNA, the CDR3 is TGTGCCAGTAGTATGCTAGGGACGGAGGAAACTGAAGCTTTCTTT. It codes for CASSMLGTEETEAFF.

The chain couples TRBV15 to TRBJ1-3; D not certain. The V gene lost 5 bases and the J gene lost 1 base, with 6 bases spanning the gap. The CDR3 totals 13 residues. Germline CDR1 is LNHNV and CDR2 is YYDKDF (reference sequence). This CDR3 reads CATSVESGNTIYF. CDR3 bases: TGTGCCACCAGCGTCGAGTCTGGAAACACCATATATTTT. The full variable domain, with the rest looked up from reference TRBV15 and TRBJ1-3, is DAMVIQNPRYQVTQFGKPVTLSCSQTLNHNVMYWYQQKSSQAPKLLFHYYDKDFNNEADTPDNFQSRRPNTSFCFLDIRSPGLGDTAMYLCATSVESGNTIYFGEGSWLTVV.

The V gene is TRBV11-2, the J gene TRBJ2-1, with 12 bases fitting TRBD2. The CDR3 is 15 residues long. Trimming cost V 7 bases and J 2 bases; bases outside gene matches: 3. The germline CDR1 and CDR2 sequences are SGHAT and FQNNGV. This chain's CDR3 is CASISSGGAYNEQFF. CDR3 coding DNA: TGTGCCAGCATTTCTAGCGGGGGGGCCTACAATGAGCAGTTCTTC. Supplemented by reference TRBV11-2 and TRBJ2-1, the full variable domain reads EAGVAQSPRYKIIEKRQSVAFWCNPISGHATLYWYQQILGQGPKLLIQFQNNGVVDDSQLPKDRFSAERLKGVDSTLKIQPAKLEDSAVYLCASISSGGAYNEQFFGPGTRLTVL.

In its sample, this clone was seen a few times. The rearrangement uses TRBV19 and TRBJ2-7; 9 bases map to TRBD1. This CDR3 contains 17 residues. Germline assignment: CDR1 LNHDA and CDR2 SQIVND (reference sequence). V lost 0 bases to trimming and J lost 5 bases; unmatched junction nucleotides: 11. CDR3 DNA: TGTGCCAGTAGTATAGATTTAGGGGGACAGGGATTGAACGAGCAGTACTTC. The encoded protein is CASSIDLGGQGLNEQYF.

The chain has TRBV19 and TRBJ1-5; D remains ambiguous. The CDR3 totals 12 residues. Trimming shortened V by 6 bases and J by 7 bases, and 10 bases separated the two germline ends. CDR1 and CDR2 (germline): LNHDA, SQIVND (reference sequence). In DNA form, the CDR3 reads TGTGCCAGTAGCTCGTCCTACCAGCCCCAGCATTTT. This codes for CASSSSYQPQHF.

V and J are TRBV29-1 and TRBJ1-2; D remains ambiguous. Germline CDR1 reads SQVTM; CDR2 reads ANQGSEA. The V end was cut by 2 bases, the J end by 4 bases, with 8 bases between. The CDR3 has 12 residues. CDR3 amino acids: CSVEWGGYGYTF. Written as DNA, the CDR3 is TGCAGCGTTGAATGGGGTGGCTATGGCTACACCTTC.

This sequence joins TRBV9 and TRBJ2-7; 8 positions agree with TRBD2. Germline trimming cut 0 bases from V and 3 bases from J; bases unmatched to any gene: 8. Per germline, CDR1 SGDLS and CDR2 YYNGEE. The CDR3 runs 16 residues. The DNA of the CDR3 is TGTGCCAGCAGCGTAGGGGCCAGCGGGGGCTACTACGAGCAGTACTTC. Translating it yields CASSVGASGGYYEQYF. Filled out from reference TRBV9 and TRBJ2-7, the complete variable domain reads DSGVTQTPKHLITATGQRVTLRCSPRSGDLSVYWYQQSLDQGLQFLIQYYNGEERAKGNILERFSAQQFPDLHSELNLSSLELGDSALYFCASSVGASGGYYEQYFGPGTRLTVT.